Each of the 15 T cell receptor beta chains below was sequenced from the same sample in a study of post-analysis software for immune sequencing data. Study results and limitations: Controls had lower frequencies than patients of 4 or 5 TRBV segments, which included TRBV5-6, TRBV5-1 and TRBV20-1.

No cognate antigen is known for these TCRs. Libraries were made from TCR beta cDNA, and they carried unique molecular identifiers. TCRdb ran MiXCR on the PCR reads and lists one entry per CDR3 protein. The profile shows about 770,000 distinct CDR3 sequences, just over 45% of them singletons. Sequencing used blood. Receptor source: a girl aged 5 to 17 with multiple sclerosis.

The rearrangement links TRBV12-5 to TRBJ2-4; D unresolved. Judging by the DNA end, TRBJ2-5 fits better; the J call may be wrong. CDR3 length: 12 amino acids. The germline gives CDR1 LGHNT, CDR2 FRNRAP. CDR3 DNA sequence: TGTGCTAGTGGTTTAGACCAAGAGACCCAGTACTTC. This gives the protein CASGLDQETQYF.

This clonotype turned up a few times. V gene TRBV6-2 or TRBV6-3 combines with J gene TRBJ2-7, with D uncertain. Looked up from germline, CDR1 is MNHEY and CDR2 is SVGEGT. The V gene lost 8 bases and the J gene lost 3 bases, with 11 bases spanning the gap. The CDR3 is made up of 12 amino acids. CDR3 loop: CASGLSSYEQYF. As DNA, the CDR3 is TGTGCCAGCGGTTTATCTAGCTACGAGCAGTACTTC.

The rearrangement uses TRBV6-2 or TRBV6-3 and TRBJ2-5; TRBD1 aligns across 11 bases. The J call may be wrong; the DNA end is better matched by TRBJ2-7. Germline V gives CDR1 MNHEY, CDR2 SVGEGT. The CDR3 totals 15 residues. CDR3 in amino acids: CASSPHGQGANEQYF. In DNA form, the CDR3 reads TGTGCCAGCAGTCCGCACGGACAGGGGGCCAACGAGCAGTACTTC.

This rearrangement joins TRBV5-1 to TRBJ2-7, with TRBD2 matching 8 bases. The junction had 9 bases not matched to a gene; V was cut back by 4 bases and J by 6 bases. CDR3 size: 14 residues. Germline V lookup: CDR1 SGHRS, CDR2 YFSETQ. Written as DNA, the CDR3 is TGCGCCAGCAGCCCGGGACTAGAGTGCGGCGAGCAGTACTTC. It yields the protein CASSPGLECGEQYF. The full variable domain, its missing parts supplied by reference TRBV5-1 and TRBJ2-7, is KAGVTQTPRYLIKTRGQQVTLSCSPISGHRSVSWYQQTPGQGLQFLFEYFSETQRNKGNFPGRFSGRQFSNSRSEMNVSTLELGDSALYLCASSPGLECGEQYFGPGTRLTVT.

The chain has TRBV20-1 and TRBJ2-1, with D tentatively TRBD1 (5 bases). Germline CDR1 and CDR2: DFQATT and SNEGSKA (reference sequence). V was trimmed by 6 bases and J by 16 bases, leaving 22 bases between them. This CDR3 region has 12 residues. CDR3 region: CSALSDGAEAFF. The CDR3, as DNA: TGCAGTGCCCTGTCAGATGGGGCAGAAGCTTTCTTC.

This clonotype showed up just a few times. The V call is TRBV7-3, the J call TRBJ1-4; 7 bases fit TRBD1. Germline values: CDR1 SGHTA, CDR2 FQGTGA. V shed 5 bases, J shed 4 bases, and the junction held 10 bases outside the gene matches. The CDR3 runs to 16 residues. The CDR3, as DNA: TGTGCCAGCAGCCAAGGTGGGAGGGGGCATAATGAAAAACTGTTTTTT. Its protein is CASSQGGRGHNEKLFF. The full variable domain, in which reference TRBV7-3 and TRBJ1-4 provide the parts outside the CDR3, is GAGVSQTPSNKVTEKGKYVELRCDPISGHTALYWYRQSLGQGPEFLIYFQGTGAADDSGLPNDRFFAVRPEGSVSTLKIQRTERGDSAVYLCASSQGGRGHNEKLFFGSGTQLSVL.

The chain links TRBV9 to TRBJ2-1, with 13 bases fitting TRBD2. V trimming: 2 bases; J trimming: 6 bases; junction bases outside the gene matches: 17. The CDR3 has 20 amino acids. The germline V gene encodes CDR1 SGDLS and CDR2 YYNGEE. CDR3 DNA sequence: TGTGCCAGCAGCGTGGACGTGACTAGCGGGAGGTGGAAAGCTACCAATGAGCAGTTCTTC. Translating it yields CASSVDVTSGRWKATNEQFF.

V usage is TRBV29-1 and J usage is TRBJ2-1; 8 nucleotides match TRBD2. V shed 4 bases and J 0 bases; nucleotides not matched to a gene: 5. Germline assignment: CDR1 SQVTM and CDR2 ANQGSEA. This CDR3 region has 15 residues. CDR3 DNA: TGCAGCGTTGGTGGCGCGGGGGGCTCCTACAATGAGCAGTTCTTC. Translated, it gives CSVGGAGGSYNEQFF.

The V call is TRBV5-5, the J call TRBJ2-3, with no clear D. CDR1 SGHKS and CDR2 YYEKEE come from the germline V gene (reference sequence). Trimming took off 6 bases at V and 4 bases at J, with 21 bases between the two ends. This CDR3 has 16 amino acids. For the CDR3, the DNA is TGTGCCAGCAATGTAAGGCCAGAAAGGTCCCCAGATACGCAGTATTTT. Protein sequence: CASNVRPERSPDTQYF. The entire variable domain, with the rest obtained from reference TRBV5-5 and TRBJ2-3, is as follows: DAGVTQSPTHLIKTRGQQVTLRCSPISGHKSVSWYQQVLGQGPQFIFQYYEKEERGRGNFPDRFSARQFPNYSSELNVNALLLGDSALYLCASNVRPERSPDTQYFGPGTRLTVL.

The chain joins TRBV5-5 to TRBJ2-6; TRBD1 matches at 8 bases. CDR3 length: 17 amino acids. Germline V lookup: CDR1 SGHKS, CDR2 YYEKEE (reference sequence). J gave up 0 bases and V 8 bases, and 10 bases lay outside the gene matches. CDR3 sequence reads: CASHDRGSYSGANVLTF. DNA for the CDR3: TGTGCCAGTCACGACAGGGGCTCGTACTCTGGGGCCAACGTCCTGACTTTC.

The chain uses TRBV10-3 and TRBJ1-1; a weak D match, TRBD1 (6 bases). V lost 5 bases and J lost 4, with 17 bases in between. CDR3 length: 15 amino acids. The germline V gene encodes CDR1 ENHRY and CDR2 SYGVKD. CDR3 sequence reads: CAISPTVGGSTEAFF. CDR3 DNA sequence: TGTGCCATCAGTCCCACGGTAGGGGGTAGCACTGAAGCTTTCTTT.

This clonotype has only a few counts. The chain joins TRBV28 to TRBJ2-5; the D is unclear. Germline CDR1 and CDR2: MDHEN and SYDVKM. With 3 bases removed from V and 1 base from J, the gap between germline ends came to 18 bases. This CDR3 has 17 residues. CDR3: CASSFLSRQTLQETQYF. CDR3 sequence (DNA): TGTGCCAGCAGTTTCCTAAGCCGGCAGACACTCCAAGAGACCCAGTACTTC.

This clonotype was seen many times. The chain uses TRBV7-6 and TRBJ1-1; no clear D. In germline, CDR1 is SGHVS, CDR2 FNYEAQ. Trimming stripped 6 bases from V and 0 bases from J, with 11 bases between. The CDR3 covers 14 residues. The CDR3 region is CASSSVGMNTEAFF. For the CDR3, the DNA is TGTGCCAGCAGTTCAGTCGGTATGAACACTGAAGCTTTCTTT.

The genes are TRBV29-1 and TRBJ2-2; D uncertain. V lost 3 bases and J lost 4, with 9 bases in between. The CDR3 contains 13 residues. Germline CDR1 SQVTM, CDR2 ANQGSEA. The CDR3 sequence is CSVDRLGTGELFF. The CDR3 nucleotides are TGCAGCGTTGATAGGCTTGGCACCGGGGAGCTGTTTTTT.

This chain joins TRBV5-1 and TRBJ1-2; D unclear. V was trimmed by 0 bases and J by 0 bases, leaving 9 bases between them. This CDR3 region has 15 residues. Looked up from germline, CDR1 is SGHRS and CDR2 is YFSETQ. The CDR3 sequence is CASSLEGSSNYGYTF. CDR3 coding DNA: TGCGCCAGCAGCTTGGAAGGTAGCTCTAACTATGGCTACACCTTC.